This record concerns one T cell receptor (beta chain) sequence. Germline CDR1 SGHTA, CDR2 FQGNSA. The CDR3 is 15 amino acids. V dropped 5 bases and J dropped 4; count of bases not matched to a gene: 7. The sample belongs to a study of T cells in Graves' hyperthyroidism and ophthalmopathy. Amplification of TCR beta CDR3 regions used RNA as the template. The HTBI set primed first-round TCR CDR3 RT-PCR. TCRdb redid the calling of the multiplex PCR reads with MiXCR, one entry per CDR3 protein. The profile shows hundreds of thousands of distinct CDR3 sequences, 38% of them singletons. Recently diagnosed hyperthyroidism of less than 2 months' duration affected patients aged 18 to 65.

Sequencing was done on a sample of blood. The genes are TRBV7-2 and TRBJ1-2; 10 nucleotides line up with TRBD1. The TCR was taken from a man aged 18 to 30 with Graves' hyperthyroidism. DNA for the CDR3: TGTGCCAGCAGCGCGACAGGGGGCGATCGCTATGGCTACACCTTC. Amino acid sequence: CASSATGGDRYGYTF.